This TCR beta chain was sequenced for a study of blood T cell repertoires in COVID-19. Study context: Acute and convalescent COVID-19 specimens originated in the United States, Italy and Spain. T cells, B-cell-depleted T cells, or PBMCs supplied cDNA or gDNA.

In the original analysis: Reference gene primer amplification gave nucleated cell count estimates. TCRdb's table, derived via immunoSEQ multiplex PCR, lists solely in-frame clones and lacks some. V, J and clone size were drawn from that table, and D and trimming were deduced from the DNA. This sample yields around 270,000 clones, of which 80% to 90% are seen a single time; over 3% belongs to the top ten. This clone was found a few times. Participants' reported clinical history set cohort assignment. The ends lost 6 bases at V and 10 bases at J; junction bases unmatched: 7. CDR1 KGHSH and CDR2 LQKENI come from the germline V gene. CDR3 length: 14 amino acids.

The sample consisted of PBMCs or T cells enriched from blood (not recorded which). The chain links TRBV18 to TRBJ2-3, with 13 bases matching TRBD2. The receptor's source is a woman aged 40 to 50 who had been exposed to COVID-19. In DNA, the CDR3 is TGTGCCAGCTCCTCCGGGACTAGCGGGGACTCGCAGTATTTT. Amino acid sequence: CASSSGTSGDSQYF.